This T cell receptor beta chain emerged from a study of chemoradiotherapy in HPV16-positive cancers. V trimming: 6 bases; J trimming: 0 bases; junction bases outside the gene matches: 6. The CDR3 has 15 amino acids. Per the germline V gene, CDR1 is LNHDA and CDR2 is SQIVND (reference sequence). Clones were read by immunoSEQ multiplex PCR, and TCRdb kept only the in-frame ones, dropping some. The sample contains about 35,000 clones, approximately 90% of which appear only once. The genes are TRBV19 and TRBJ2-3; 7 nucleotides agree with TRBD2. Here the sequenced sample was blood, taken from a patient who underwent chemoradiotherapy. The TCR was taken from a human donor with HPV-associated anogenital cancer. The CDR3 loop is CASRGGSTSTDTQYF. As DNA, the CDR3 is TGTGCCAGTAGGGGGGGGTCAACTAGCACAGATACGCAGTATTTT.